The rows below give T cell receptor beta chains drawn from one sample of a study of cytomegalovirus exposure and HLA in healthy donors. Assay used: immunoSEQ multiplex PCR; TCRdb lists only in-frame clones, some missing. The data hold around 130,000 clones, with about 84% observed a single time. The sequencing sample was made of PBMCs. The receptor source for this set is a boy between 10 and 17 years old in good health and CMV-seronegative. Both conserved end residues are part of each CDR3. D genes are given only for firm matches. Clone size is stated in some rows and not others, as once, few, many or a class when expanded.

-,TRBV6-1,TRBJ1-3,TRBD1,TGTGCCAGCAGTGCGGGACAGTCCTCTGGAAACACCATATATTTT,CASSAGQSSGNTIYF
-,TRBV6-1,TRBJ1-1,-,TGTGCCAGCAGTGAATCGTCAGGGAAAAACACTGAAGCTTTCTTT,CASSESSGKNTEAFF
once,TRBV7-9,TRBJ1-1,-,TGTGCCAGCAGCTGGAACCTGGGACAAGGTCAACCTGAAGCTTTCTTT,CASSWNLGQGQPEAFF
-,TRBV5-6,TRBJ2-3,TRBD2,TGTGCCAGCAGCGTGACTAGCGGCACAGATACGCAGTATTTT,CASSVTSGTDTQYF
once,TRBV4-1,TRBJ2-1,TRBD2,TGCGCCAGCAGCCAAGATCCTAGCGGTAACAATGAGCAGTTCTTC,CASSQDPSGNNEQFF
-,TRBV2,TRBJ2-2,-,TGTGCCAGCACAGAAGGGCCAGCGGCGAACACCGGGGAGCTGTTTTTT,CASTEGPAANTGELFF
-,TRBV7-9,TRBJ2-1,TRBD2,TGTGCCAGCAGCCCCTGGACTAGCGGCTATGAGCAGTTCTTC,CASSPWTSGYEQFF
-,TRBV7-2,TRBJ2-5,TRBD2,TGTGCCAGCAGCTGGGGACTAGCGGGAGGGGAAGAGACCCAGTACTTC,CASSWGLAGGEETQYF
-,TRBV2,TRBJ1-2,-,TGTGCCAGCAGTGAAGCGGGCAGGAACTATGGCTACACCTTC,CASSEAGRNYGYTF
-,TRBV7-2,TRBJ2-1,TRBD2,TGTGCCAGCAGCTTAATGGGGCGGGGGTACAATGAGCAGTTCTTC,CASSLMGRGYNEQFF
-,TRBV15,TRBJ2-1,TRBD2,TGTGCCACCAGCAGAGGCCATAGCGGGAGCGGCAATGAGCAGTTCTTC,CATSRGHSGSGNEQFF
once,TRBV19,TRBJ1-5,-,TGTGCCAGTATCTCAACGGGAGGGGAGAATCAGCCCCAGCATTTT,CASISTGGENQPQHF
-,TRBV7-9,TRBJ1-1,-,TGTGCCAGCAGCTCGACAGAGAACACTGAAGCTTTCTTT,CASSSTENTEAFF
few,TRBV27,TRBJ2-7,-,TGTGCCAGCAGTCCATCTGTCGGGGTGGTTTACGAGCAGTACTTC,CASSPSVGVVYEQYF
-,TRBV4-3,TRBJ2-1,-,TGCGCCAGCAGCCAAGATTTAGTAAGCTCCTACAATGAGCAGTTCTTC,CASSQDLVSSYNEQFF
-,TRBV6-1,TRBJ2-1,TRBD1,TGTGCCAGCAGTGAAGGTCAGGGGGAAATAAATGAGCAGTTCTTC,CASSEGQGEINEQFF
-,TRBV5-6,TRBJ2-3,TRBD2,TGTGCCAGCAGCCAGATGCTAGCGGTTAGCACAGATACGCAGTATTTT,CASSQMLAVSTDTQYF
-,TRBV27,TRBJ1-1,-,TGTGCCAGCAGTCCCCAGACATCGGCTGAAGCTTTCTTT,CASSPQTSAEAFF
-,TRBV5-1,TRBJ2-1,TRBD2,TGCGCCAGCAGCTTGGGAACTAGCGGGGAGGGTAATGAGCAGTTCTTC,CASSLGTSGEGNEQFF
-,TRBV10-3,TRBJ1-1,-,TGTGCCATCACGGGGGATAGCGGCACTGAAGCTTTCTTT,CAITGDSGTEAFF
-,TRBV9,TRBJ1-1,-,TGTGCCAGCAGCGCATCCACAGGGCTTGAGAACACTGAAGCTTTCTTT,CASSASTGLENTEAFF
-,TRBV7-2,TRBJ2-7,-,TGTGCCAGCAGCCCAGAGGTACAGGCGGTCTACGAGCAGTACTTC,CASSPEVQAVYEQYF
-,TRBV5-6,TRBJ1-2,TRBD1,TGTGCCAGCAGCTTGCTAGGGACAGAGGCCTATGGCTACACCTTC,CASSLLGTEAYGYTF
-,TRBV30,TRBJ2-7,TRBD2,TGTGCCTGGAGTGTATTTGCGGCGGGGGCCTACGAGCAGTACTTC,CAWSVFAAGAYEQYF
few,TRBV5-1,TRBJ2-1,TRBD2,TGCGCCAGCAGCTCCCCTCGACTAGCGGGAGAGGATGAGCAGTTCTTC,CASSSPRLAGEDEQFF
once,TRBV7-2,TRBJ2-7,-,TGTGCCAGCAGCTTAGAGACCGGACAATACGAGCAGTACTTC,CASSLETGQYEQYF
-,TRBV5-1,TRBJ2-5,-,TGCGCCAGCAGCTACGGGATCCAAGAGACCCAGTACTTC,CASSYGIQETQYF
-,TRBV6-1,TRBJ2-7,TRBD1,TGTGCCAGTCGGACAGGCGCCCCCTACGAGCAGTACTTC,CASRTGAPYEQYF
-,TRBV14,TRBJ2-1,TRBD1,TGTGCCAGCAGCCGACAGGGGGCTGATGAGCAGTTCTTC,CASSRQGADEQFF
-,TRBV27,TRBJ2-7,TRBD1,TGTGCCAGCAGTTTACGGGACAGGGGTGGAGAGCAGTACTTC,CASSLRDRGGEQYF
few,TRBV7-2,TRBJ1-5,-,TGTGCCAGCAGCTTAGGGGCAGCTAATCAGCCCCAGCATTTT,CASSLGAANQPQHF
-,TRBV7-2,TRBJ2-4,-,TGTGCCAGCAGCGTAGGGGTGCACAGGGAAAAAAACATTCAGTACTTC,CASSVGVHREKNIQYF
-,TRBV6-6,TRBJ2-1,TRBD2,TGTGCCACCACGGAGACTAGCGGAAACAATGAGCAGTTCTTC,CATTETSGNNEQFF
-,TRBV6-4,TRBJ2-7,-,TGTGCCAGCAGTTTTTTCCAGGGGGGTTCGGGGAGCGAGCAGTACTTC,CASSFFQGGSGSEQYF
-,TRBV28,TRBJ2-1,TRBD2,TGTGCCAGCAGCCTCCCGGGGGGTCCCACCAACAATGAGCAGTTCTTC,CASSLPGGPTNNEQFF
-,TRBV7-2,TRBJ1-6,-,TGTGCCAGCAGCCCGGGGGTGCCTAGGTTTTCACCCCTCCACTTT,CASSPGVPRFSPLHF
-,TRBV6-1,TRBJ1-2,-,TGTGCCAGCAGGGTTACAGGCGGCGGTGGCTACACCTTC,CASRVTGGGGYTF
-,TRBV4-2,TRBJ2-7,-,TGTGCCAGCAGCCAGGTGGCGGGGCAAAACTCCTACGAGCAGTACTTC,CASSQVAGQNSYEQYF
-,TRBV30,TRBJ2-3,TRBD2,TGTGCCTTGACTAGCCTCAGCACAGATACGCAGTATTTT,CALTSLSTDTQYF
few,TRBV6-5,TRBJ2-3,TRBD1,TGTGCCAGCAGTCTCGGACAGGGGGCCCCTAGGGCGCAGTATTTT,CASSLGQGAPRAQYF
-,TRBV29-1,TRBJ2-3,-,TGCAGCGTTGAATGGCGGGGCCTGGATACGCAGTATTTT,CSVEWRGLDTQYF
-,TRBV5-6,TRBJ2-2,TRBD2,TGTGCCAGCAGCTCCCCGGGACTAGCGCGCACCGGGGAGCTGTTTTTT,CASSSPGLARTGELFF
once,TRBV29-1,TRBJ2-1,-,TGCAGCGGCGGGACGGCGGGACTTCTTTACAATGAGCAGTTCTTC,CSGGTAGLLYNEQFF
once,TRBV5-1,TRBJ2-1,TRBD2,TGCGCCAGCAGCTTGCAGACTAGCAGTGAGCAGTTCTTC,CASSLQTSSEQFF
once,TRBV4-1,TRBJ2-2,-,TGCGCCAGCAGCCCGAGGGGGGAGGGAGGGACCGGGGAGCTGTTTTTT,CASSPRGEGGTGELFF
-,TRBV30,TRBJ2-6,-,TGTGCCTCTGTTATCCCTGGGGCCAACGTCCTGACTTTC,CASVIPGANVLTF
-,TRBV5-4,TRBJ1-2,TRBD1,TGTGCCAGCAGTCAGGACAGGGGGCTTTTGGGCTACACCTTC,CASSQDRGLLGYTF
-,TRBV2,TRBJ2-7,TRBD1,TGTGCCAGCACCCCCCGTCCAGGACAGGACTACGAGCAGTACTTC,CASTPRPGQDYEQYF
-,TRBV13,TRBJ2-2,-,TGTGCCAGCAGCTTAGGCTTGTCGGCGGGAACCGGGGAGCTGTTTTTT,CASSLGLSAGTGELFF
-,TRBV5-6,TRBJ2-1,TRBD1,TGTGCCAGCAGCTTGGGGGCGTTGACAGGGAAGCCGACCCCTAATGAGCAGTTCTTC,CASSLGALTGKPTPNEQFF